The present T cell receptor (beta chain) was sequenced within a study of cytomegalovirus exposure and HLA in healthy donors. Study outcomes and limitations: The study found most TCR sequences rare, yet found some public TCRs in many donors. According to reports, the classifier identified cytomegalovirus status with high specificity and sensitivity. According to a subsequent analysis, TCR clusters identified in the first cohort showed a tendency to co-occur across the approximately 120 validation repertoires.

The ends were cut back, 2 bases at V and 7 bases at J, with 11 bases in the middle. The CDR3 has 14 residues. Germline values: CDR1 MNHNY, CDR2 SVGAGI (reference sequence). Using immunoSEQ multiplex PCR, the repertoire was profiled, and TCRdb retains in-frame clones only, with some absent. The profile shows approximately 140,000 clones, more than 85% of them singletons. On this clone itself: Its antigen is not identified.

Separate from the approximately 700-subject first cohort was the 120-subject validation cohort, to which the donors belonged. The clonotype originates from a man between 18 and 29 years old in good health and CMV-seropositive. This chain links TRBV6-6 with TRBJ2-2, with D perhaps TRBD2 (5 bases). The sequenced sample consisted of PBMCs. In DNA, the CDR3 is TGTGCCAGCAGTTACCGGGATTTACGCGGGGAGCTGTTTTTT. Its protein is CASSYRDLRGELFF.